This TCR beta chain was identified during a study of CD4 T cells in relation to SARS-CoV-2 and coronaviruses. Study details: PBMCs were cultured with antigen for over 8 days before TCR beta sequencing. No peptide or an HIV-1 Nef peptide pool served as negative control.

Comments on this clone: The antigen is undetermined.

Sequencing was performed with immunoSEQ multiplex PCR; in TCRdb, only in-frame clones are kept and a portion is missing. The sample has 20,000 to 25,000 clones; around 76% are singletons. CD4+ T cells from unexposed donors were obtained before the COVID-19 pandemic (2011-2018). After about ten days of culture, CD4+ T cells were isolated. Unexposed-donor CD4+ T cells were probed with SARS-CoV-2 S/N and four cold-coronavirus spikes, cells permitting. This CDR3 comprises 13 residues. The germline V and J ends were trimmed by 3 bases and 7 bases, with 13 bases remaining between them. The sequencing sample was made of CD4+ T cells from PBMCs, cultured in vitro. The V and J genes are TRBV12-3 or TRBV12-4 and TRBJ2-7; possible D gene TRBD2, 5 bases. The clonotype originates from a human donor in good health. This chain's CDR3 is CASSFRGEGEQYF. The CDR3, as DNA: TGTGCCAGCAGTTTTCGGGGTGAAGGGGAGCAGTACTTC.